This T cell receptor beta chain was captured by sequencing in a study of T cell responses to AZD1222 COVID-19 vaccine. Sequencing was performed with immunoSEQ multiplex PCR; in TCRdb, only in-frame clones are kept and a portion is missing. This table holds fewer than 150,000 clones, approximately 90% found once. This sequence was found in an adult in good health. The starting material was peripheral blood, obtained on day 0 of AZD1222 vaccination.

The CDR3, as DNA: TGTGCTTCCGTTAACGGTGCCGAGCAGTACTTC. Amino acid sequence: CASVNGAEQYF. The rearrangement uses TRBV30 and TRBJ2-7; D gene uncertain. The CDR3 covers 11 residues. The V gene's germline CDR1 is GTSNPN and CDR2 SVGIG (reference sequence). The complete variable domain, with remaining parts taken from reference TRBV30 and TRBJ2-7, reads SQTIHQWPATLVQPVGSPLSLECTVEGTSNPNLYWYRQAAGRGLQLLFYSVGIGQISSEVPQNLSASRPQDRQFILSSKKLLLSDSGFYLCASVNGAEQYFGPGTRLTVT.